Detailed here is one TCR beta chain. What antigen it recognizes has not been identified. The record has no base qualities; no much larger clone is one base away. From a lookup of the germline V gene, CDR1 and CDR2 are MDHEN and SYDVKM. Including the terminal cysteine and phenylalanine, the CDR3 comprises 14 residues. Only the CDR3 DNA is retained, 42 bases long and in frame from the first base. V is clipped by 2 bases and J by 13 bases, and the sequence between their germline boundaries is 21 bases long. The data belong to a study of human T cells and chemical hapten exposure (dated by TCRdb to the early 2020s). In the study overall: For sensitization, 2% DPC in acetone was applied to a 2 cm by 2 cm area of upper inner arm skin. Weekly therapeutic DPC doses were additionally applied to the scalp of patients throughout the approximately 24-week study period. Patch tests used Finn chambers with 0.01% DPC on the upper back, scored after 6 days by International Contact Dermatitis Research Group standards. Most of the patients in the cohort were female, and the cohort covered alopecia areata with under or over 50% scalp involvement, alopecia totalis and alopecia universalis. Libraries were combined into a pool for sequencing, and differences in TCR yield between samples came mainly from small differences in library volumes within the pool. Peripheral blood TCR repertoire changes were tracked in vivo in alopecia patients during primary and secondary sensitization to the hapten diphenylcyclopropenone (DPC). Blood samples were taken from patients before sensitization (week 0) and at 2, 6 and about 24 weeks after DPC sensitization. Twenty-nine alopecia patients provided blood for TCR sequencing at one to four time points (pre-sensitization, 2, 6 and 24 weeks). From each blood RNA sample, both TCR alpha and TCR beta chains were sequenced.

The investigation overall reported the following: Repeated subsampling changed both the strength of the expansion versus patch-test correlation and the threshold at which that correlation became significant. The number of TCRs above 1 in 1000 frequency did not change with DPC sensitization; there was no evidence of global repertoire structure alterations. Because every patient had alopecia, a presumed autoimmune disease, the patients' immune response might differ from that of healthy individuals. Expanded TCRs formed significantly more large CDR3 similarity clusters than pre-sensitization or healthy control sets, consistent with antigen-driven responses. Patch test score correlated positively with the number of PT1 expanded TCRs, reaching significance at thresholds 8, 16 and 32 but not at 4.

The library relied on RACE. The sample was run on a NextSeq 500. During library preparation, unique molecular identifiers were attached to individual cDNA molecules so that TCRs could be counted quantitatively and reproducibly. Per the source publication's procedure: The median number of TCRs per sample was over 85,000, ranging from roughly 23,224 to 690,600. V, J and CDR3 annotation of the TCR reads was performed with the Decombinator software suite. For PS versus PT1 abundance plots, all samples were subsampled to the same number of TCRs (28,000). TCRs were defined as expanded if absent before sensitization and observed at least eight times at the 2-week time point. Using fastp trimming at Q25 and MiXCR clonotype assembly, TCRdb reanalyzed the public sequencing data and kept in-frame beta chains. Rows are unified per CDR3 protein, each entry keeping the most common DNA and genes. TCRdb, rather than the study authors, made the V and J calls. The sample has about 35,000 distinct CDR3 sequences on record, less than 15% of them singletons. Clones ranked in the top ten supply more than 1.5% of the sample.

The meaning of the sample's time point label: pre-sensitization, week 0. This specimen's treatment or condition label, per the study, means: therapeutic diphenylcyclopropenone sensitization with weekly scalp DPC. Total RNA was extracted from unfractionated whole blood collected in Tempus Blood RNA tubes. Blood at each patch-test visit was drawn before the patch test was applied. To be eligible, patients had to be aged 18 to 70, diagnosed with alopecia and judged suitable for DPC therapy, while pregnant patients were excluded. Rearrangement joined TRBV28 to TRBJ2-7; matching of 5 bases hints at TRBD1 as the D gene. The source was whole blood, collected in connection with sensitization to the hapten diphenylcyclopropenone (DPC). The TCR comes from a woman in her forties with alopecia areata. Some clones in this sample may be carry-over from other donors' samples. The nucleotide sequence is given as TGTGCCAGCAGTTTAGGGGCAGGGCCGCGAACTCTTTACTTC. Its protein reads: CASSLGAGPRTLYF.